The 12 T cell receptor beta chains presented below share a single source sample, sequenced in a study of identical twins. TCRdb re-derived calls from the 5' RACE reads in MiXCR, one entry per CDR3 protein. The repertoire consists of around 1.7 million distinct CDR3 sequences, with under 35% occurring once and the leading ten covering around 0.3%. The sample consisted of cord blood. These receptors were collected from a newborn girl in good health.

Points on this clonotype: This may be a read error, as it is one base from a much larger clone. The chain carries TRBV20-1 and TRBJ1-2; D is possibly TRBD1 (5 bases). CDR1 and CDR2 (germline): DFQATT, SNEGSKA (reference sequence). This CDR3 has 13 residues. The CDR3 sequence is CGARAQGFYGYTF. The CDR3 DNA reads as TGCGGTGCTAGAGCGCAGGGATTCTATGGCTACACCTTC.

This clonotype occurred a few times. The CDR3 is CASSTSSTNTGELFF. CDR3 coding DNA: TGCGCCAGCAGCACAAGTTCAACGAACACCGGGGAGCTGTTTTTT. J is TRBJ2-2 and V is TRBV5-1, with D unresolved. CDR1 and CDR2 from the germline V gene are SGHRS and YFSETQ. Trimming removed 4 bases at V and 0 bases at J, with 10 bases between. The CDR3 has 15 residues.

This clonotype turned up a few times. One junction end does not reproduce the germline sequence, and a read error may be involved. The DNA of the CDR3 is TGTGCCAGCAGCTCTACAGGGTCGAGCTCACCCCCCCACTTT. This gives the protein CASSSTGSSSPPHF. V is TRBV7-2 and J is TRBJ1-6; tentative D call: TRBD1 (6 bases). CDR3 length equals 14 residues. Germline V CDR1 and CDR2: SGHTA, FQGNSA.

This clonotype was seen more than once but under ten times. V and J are TRBV9 and TRBJ1-2, with D maybe TRBD1 (5 bases). The CDR3 is 16 residues long. Trimming left V 0 bases short and J 3 bases short, with 15 bases between. Germline values: CDR1 SGDLS, CDR2 YYNGEE. The CDR3 bases are TGTGCCAGCAGCGTAGGTACACGGTGGGGGGACTATGGCTACACCTTC. This gives the protein CASSVGTRWGDYGYTF.

The rearrangement links TRBV20-1 to TRBJ1-2; D might be TRBD1 (5 bases). With 2 bases removed from V and 2 bases from J, the gap between germline ends came to 12 bases. Germline V CDR1 and CDR2: DFQATT, SNEGSKA (reference sequence). The CDR3 spans 14 residues. CDR3 coding DNA: TGCAGTGCTAGACGCCAGGGAGGGAACTATGGCTACACCTTC. Its protein product is CSARRQGGNYGYTF.

This clonotype was detected many times. The CDR3 DNA reads TGTGCCACCAGCAGAGAAATAGCGGATACGCAGTATTTT. This translates into CATSREIADTQYF. The J gene is TRBJ2-3, the V gene TRBV15; possibly TRBD2 for D (5 bases). V was trimmed by 0 bases and J by 6 bases, leaving 7 bases between them. The CDR3 is 13 amino acids. CDR1 is LNHNV, CDR2 YYDKDF, per germline (reference sequence).

The chain is built from TRBV14 and TRBJ1-1, with no clear D. The CDR3 sequence is 14 residues long. The germline V and J ends were trimmed by 4 bases and 4 bases, with 13 bases remaining between them. Germline V gene sequence: CDR1 SGHDN, CDR2 FVKESK. The CDR3 protein is CASSRLALGTEAFF. The CDR3 DNA is TGTGCCAGCAGCCGCCTCGCCTTGGGCACTGAAGCTTTCTTT.

This clonotype has more than one count but fewer than ten. The chain employs TRBV20-1 and TRBJ2-1, with 8 nucleotides matching TRBD2. Per the germline V gene, CDR1 is DFQATT and CDR2 is SNEGSKA (reference sequence). The CDR3 totals 14 residues. V was pared by 4 bases and J by 9 bases, with 11 bases of the junction left unmatched. This CDR3 reads CSANFPGGRSEQFF. In DNA, the CDR3 is TGCAGTGCTAACTTTCCGGGGGGGCGGAGTGAGCAGTTCTTC.

The chain uses TRBV2 and TRBJ1-2, with 7 bases aligning to TRBD1. This CDR3 has 14 residues. Germline lookup yields CDR1 SNHLY and CDR2 FYNNEI. The ends lost 4 bases at V and 4 bases at J; junction bases unmatched: 6. The CDR3 protein is CASSGRTGPYGYTF. The CDR3 region has the DNA TGTGCCAGCAGTGGCCGGACAGGCCCCTATGGCTACACCTTC.

V is TRBV3-1 and J is TRBJ1-5; TRBD1 agrees at 8 bases. Germline V gene lookup returns CDR1 LGHDT and CDR2 YNNKEL (reference sequence). CDR3 length: 16 amino acids. The junction had 9 bases not matched to a gene; V was cut back by 0 bases and J by 8 bases. CDR3 in DNA: TGTGCCAGCAGCCAAGATTGGCTACAGGGGGGGAAGCCCCAGCATTTT. Amino acids: CASSQDWLQGGKPQHF. Based on the CDR3 plus reference TRBV3-1 and TRBJ1-5, the full variable domain is DTAVSQTPKYLVTQMGNDKSIKCEQNLGHDTMYWYKQDSKKFLKIMFSYNNKELIINETVPNRFSPKSPDKAHLNLHINSLELGDSAVYFCASSQDWLQGGKPQHFGDGTRLSIL.

The chain uses TRBV28 and TRBJ1-5; D remains unclear. CDR1 is MDHEN and CDR2 is SYDVKM in the germline V gene. This CDR3 is built from 14 residues. With 3 bases removed from V and 3 bases from J, the gap between germline ends came to 9 bases. DNA of the CDR3: TGTGCCAGCAGTTTTGCCTCTCTCAATCAGCCCCAGCATTTT. It specifies CASSFASLNQPQHF.

The genes are TRBV20-1 and TRBJ2-1; TRBD2 matches at 15 bases. The CDR3 has 18 amino acids. The V and J ends lost 0 bases and 3 bases, in that order; junction bases with no gene match: 6. Germline values: CDR1 DFQATT, CDR2 SNEGSKA (reference sequence). Here the CDR3 DNA reads TGCAGTGCTAGAGATTCAAGGGGACTAGCGGGGGGCTACAATGAGCAGTTCTTC. Its protein is CSARDSRGLAGGYNEQFF.